The present TCR beta chain was sequenced within a study of OX40 agonist ivuxolimab in advanced cancers. The overall study: Patients were dosed intravenously with ivuxolimab at 0.01 to 10 mg/kg every 2 weeks. Patients with prior anti-PD-1, anti-PD-L1 or anti-CTLA-4 therapy were eligible; 35% to 45% had some. Three patients got partial responses; one had hepatocellular carcinoma and two had cutaneous melanoma.

Germline lookup yields CDR1 MGHDK and CDR2 SYGVNS. J was trimmed by 10 bases and V by 6 bases; bases with no gene match: 5. CDR3 size: 14 residues. This clone was found once. Its antigen is still unknown. Study outcomes and limitations: Expanded clones tended on average to be more numerous among CD8+ T cells than CD4+.

Generated by immunoSEQ multiplex PCR, the TCRdb table keeps only in-frame clones and is missing some. The table has fewer than 80,000 clones, 70% to 90% seen once. The source material was CD4+ or CD8+ T cells sorted from blood, sampled in a trial of the OX40 agonist ivuxolimab. The source of this sequence is an adult with an advanced solid tumor such as melanoma, head and neck, liver or kidney cancer. V gene TRBV25-1 combines with J gene TRBJ2-1; TRBD2 aligns across 14 bases. For the CDR3, the DNA is TGTGCCAGCAGGACTAGCGGGAGGGCCGGAGAGCAGTTCTTC. Its protein product is CASRTSGRAGEQFF.